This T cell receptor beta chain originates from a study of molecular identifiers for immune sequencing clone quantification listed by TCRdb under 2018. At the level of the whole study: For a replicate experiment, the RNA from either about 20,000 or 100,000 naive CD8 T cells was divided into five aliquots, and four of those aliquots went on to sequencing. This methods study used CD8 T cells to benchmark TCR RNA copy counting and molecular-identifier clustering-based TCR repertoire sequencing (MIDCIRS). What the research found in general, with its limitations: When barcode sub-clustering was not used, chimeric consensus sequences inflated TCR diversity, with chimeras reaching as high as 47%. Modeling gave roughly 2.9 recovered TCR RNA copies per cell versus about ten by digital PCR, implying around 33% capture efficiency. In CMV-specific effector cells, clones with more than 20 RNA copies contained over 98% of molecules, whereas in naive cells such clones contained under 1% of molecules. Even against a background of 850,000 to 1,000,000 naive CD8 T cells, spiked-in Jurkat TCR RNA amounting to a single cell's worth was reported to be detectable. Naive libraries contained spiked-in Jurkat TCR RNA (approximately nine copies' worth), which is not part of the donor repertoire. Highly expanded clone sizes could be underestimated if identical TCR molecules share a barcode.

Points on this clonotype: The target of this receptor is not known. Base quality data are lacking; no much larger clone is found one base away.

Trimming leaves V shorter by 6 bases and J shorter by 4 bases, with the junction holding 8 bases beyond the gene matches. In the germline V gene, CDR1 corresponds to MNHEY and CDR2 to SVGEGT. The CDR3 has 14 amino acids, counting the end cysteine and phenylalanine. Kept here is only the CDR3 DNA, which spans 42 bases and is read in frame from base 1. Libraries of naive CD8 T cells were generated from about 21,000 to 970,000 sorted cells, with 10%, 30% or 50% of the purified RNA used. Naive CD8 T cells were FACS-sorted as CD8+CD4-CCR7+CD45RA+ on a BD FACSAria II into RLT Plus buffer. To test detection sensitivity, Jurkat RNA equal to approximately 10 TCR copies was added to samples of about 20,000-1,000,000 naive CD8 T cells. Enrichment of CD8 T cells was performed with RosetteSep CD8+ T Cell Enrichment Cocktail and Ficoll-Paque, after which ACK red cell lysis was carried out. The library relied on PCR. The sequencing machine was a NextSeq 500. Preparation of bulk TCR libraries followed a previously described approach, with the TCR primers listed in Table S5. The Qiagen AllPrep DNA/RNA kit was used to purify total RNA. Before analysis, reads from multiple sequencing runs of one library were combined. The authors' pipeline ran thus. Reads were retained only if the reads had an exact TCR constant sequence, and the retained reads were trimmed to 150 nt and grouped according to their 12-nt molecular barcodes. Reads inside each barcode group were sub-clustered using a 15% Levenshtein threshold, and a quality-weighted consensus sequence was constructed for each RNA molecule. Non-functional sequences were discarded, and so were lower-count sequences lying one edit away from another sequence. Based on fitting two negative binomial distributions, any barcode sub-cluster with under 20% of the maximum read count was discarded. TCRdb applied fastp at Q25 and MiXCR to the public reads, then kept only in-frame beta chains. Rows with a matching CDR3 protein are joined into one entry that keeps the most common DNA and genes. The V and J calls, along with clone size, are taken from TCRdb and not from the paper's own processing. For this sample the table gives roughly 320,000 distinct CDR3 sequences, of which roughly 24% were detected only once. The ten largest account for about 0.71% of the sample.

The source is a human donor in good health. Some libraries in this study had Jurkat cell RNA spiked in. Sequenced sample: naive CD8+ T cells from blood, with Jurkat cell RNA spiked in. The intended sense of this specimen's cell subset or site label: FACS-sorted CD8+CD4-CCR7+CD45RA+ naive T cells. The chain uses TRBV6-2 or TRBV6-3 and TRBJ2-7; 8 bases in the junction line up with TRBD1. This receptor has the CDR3 CASRTTGDRYEQYF. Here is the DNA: TGTGCCAGCAGAACGACAGGGGATAGATACGAGCAGTACTTC.